The clone carrying this T cell receptor beta chain has a handful of counts. Its target is unknown. Library preparation (for TCRbeta) was performed with unique molecular identifiers. MiXCR, applied by TCRdb to the PCR reads, yields one record per CDR3 protein. Of approximately 630,000 distinct CDR3 sequences listed, less than 15% are singletons. The data were obtained in a study of T-cell reconstitution after alpha-beta-depleted transplantation in children. Study findings and constraints: Some patients' high day-60 TCRbeta diversity was traced to surviving recipient T cells and thymic progenitors. It was reported that alpha-beta T cells came from several hundred expanded graft clones (about two months after transplant). Diversity and T-cell counts at one year after transplant derived mostly from new T cells.

Trimming stripped 7 bases from V and 6 bases from J, with 16 bases between. This CDR3 spans 13 amino acids. The sample in question was PBMCs, obtained before TCRalphabeta/CD19-depleted stem cell transplant. This TCR came from a girl aged 2 to 10 with congenital amegakaryocytic thrombocytopenia, due to receive a stem cell transplant. The chain couples TRBV12-3 or TRBV12-4 to TRBJ2-7; D is perhaps TRBD1 or TRBD2 (6 bases each). As DNA, the CDR3 is TGTGCCAGCACCTACCGAGGGGGAGGCGAGCAGTACTTC. This encodes CASTYRGGGEQYF.